These 17 T cell receptor beta chains were sequenced from one sample in a study of T cells in Graves' hyperthyroidism and ophthalmopathy. RNA transcripts gave rise to amplified TCR beta CDR3 regions. RT-PCR in the first round (using the HTBI primer set) targeted the TCR CDR3. TCRdb recomputed calls from the multiplex PCR reads with MiXCR, one row per CDR3 protein. The data show hundreds of thousands of distinct CDR3 sequences, over 12% seen once. Sequencing input: blood. These TCRs come from a woman in her thirties or forties with Graves' ophthalmopathy.

A few counts support this clonotype. The J gene is TRBJ2-3, the V gene TRBV12-3 or TRBV12-4, with TRBD2 matching 12 bases. After removal of 6 bases from V and 2 bases from J, the junction contained 6 bases not matched to a gene. The CDR3 runs to 16 residues. The CDR3 nucleotides read TGTGCCAGCAGCACGGGACTAGCGGGCCTCACAGATACGCAGTATTTT. It specifies CASSTGLAGLTDTQYF.

The chain has TRBV18 and TRBJ2-5; D is unclear. The V end was cut by 5 bases, the J end by 1 base, with 17 bases between. Looked up from germline, CDR1 is KGHSH and CDR2 is LQKENI. This CDR3 comprises 16 residues. Here the CDR3 DNA reads TGTGCCAGCTCATGGGGTGGCGGCGTCGTCCAAGAGACCCAGTACTTC. It encodes CASSWGGGVVQETQYF.

The chain joins TRBV6-1 to TRBJ2-5, with TRBD1 identical over 7 bases. V trimming: 10 bases; J trimming: 3 bases; junction bases outside the gene matches: 11. Germline-derived CDR1 and CDR2 are MNHNS and SASEGT. The CDR3 is 14 residues long. CDR3 in DNA: TGTGCCACGTTCACCGGGACAGCTAAAGAGACCCAGTACTTC. The encoded protein is CATFTGTAKETQYF.

This clonotype has ten or more counts. The chain is built from TRBV6-1 and TRBJ2-7, with D perhaps assigned TRBD1 or TRBD2 (5 bases each). This CDR3 spans 14 amino acids. Germline CDR1 MNHNS, CDR2 SASEGT. Trimming removed 8 bases from V and 0 bases from J, with 14 bases in between. The CDR3 region has the DNA TGTGCCAGCGGGAGACAGCGAAGCTCCTACGAGCAGTACTTC. Protein: CASGRQRSSYEQYF.

This clonotype has a count of ten or more. The chain recombines TRBV16 with TRBJ1-1; 7 positions agree with TRBD1. The junction had 5 bases not matched to a gene; V was cut back by 4 bases and J by 3 bases. Germline CDR1 reads KGHSY; CDR2 reads FQNENV. This CDR3 contains 14 residues. DNA of the CDR3: TGTGCCAGCAGCCCCACCAGGGGGGACACTGAAGCTTTCTTT. Protein product: CASSPTRGDTEAFF.

The V and J genes are TRBV6-2 or TRBV6-3 and TRBJ2-7; TRBD2 matches 7 bases. CDR3 length: 15 amino acids. Germline assignment: CDR1 MNHEY and CDR2 SVGEGT. J lost 0 bases, V lost 6 bases, and 8 bases had no gene match. This chain's CDR3 is CASSSSSGFSYEQYF. The CDR3 DNA is TGTGCCAGCAGCTCTAGTAGCGGGTTCTCCTACGAGCAGTACTTC.

Ten or more counts support this clonotype. This CDR3 is CASGLKSGTVRGGEQYF. The CDR3 region has the DNA TGTGCTAGTGGTTTAAAATCCGGGACAGTCCGAGGTGGCGAGCAGTACTTC. The chain links TRBV12-5 to TRBJ2-7; 7 bases agree with TRBD1. After removal of 3 bases from V and 6 bases from J, the junction contained 17 bases not matched to a gene. The CDR3 covers 17 residues. Germline assignment: CDR1 LGHNT and CDR2 FRNRAP. Combining the CDR3 with reference TRBV12-5 and TRBJ2-7 gives the whole variable domain DARVTQTPRHKVTEMGQEVTMRCQPILGHNTVFWYRQTMMQGLELLAYFRNRAPLDDSGMPKDRFSAEMPDATLATLKIQPSEPRDSAVYFCASGLKSGTVRGGEQYFGPGTRLTVT.

This clonotype has at least ten counts. The chain links TRBV7-9 to TRBJ2-1; the match to TRBD2 covers 10 bases. The trim removed 5 bases at V and 6 bases at J, leaving 4 bases unmatched. The length of the CDR3 is 14 residues. CDR1 is SEHNR, CDR2 FQNEAQ, per germline (reference sequence). DNA of the CDR3: TGTGCCAGCAGCGCCGGACTAGCGGTCAATGAGCAGTTCTTC. Amino acids: CASSAGLAVNEQFF.

For this clonotype: In this CDR3 the conserved last residue, phenylalanine or tryptophan, is missing, so a read error is likely. This chain links TRBV6-1 with TRBJ1-5; D is undetermined. Trimming stripped 8 bases from V and 3 bases from J, with 14 bases between. Germline loops: CDR1 MNHNS, CDR2 SASEGT. The CDR3 extends over 14 amino acids. This chain's CDR3 is CASVDRGSNQPQHS. CDR3 coding DNA: TGTGCCAGCGTGGACCGCGGATCCAATCAGCCCCAGCATTCC.

This clonotype appeared many times. The germline gene is not matched at one end of the junction; a read error may be the cause. The V and J genes are TRBV7-3 and TRBJ2-5; D might be TRBD1 (6 bases). The CDR3 length is 12 residues. Germline lookup yields CDR1 SGHTA and CDR2 FQGTGA. The CDR3 nucleotides are TGTGCCAGCAGCCAAGGGGGAGAGGCCCAGTACTTC. Encoded protein: CASSQGGEAQYF.

This clonotype was observed a handful of times. The CDR3 sequence: CASSLVVAGTTGELFF. DNA of the CDR3: TGTGCCAGCAGCTTAGTGGTAGCGGGGACCACCGGGGAGCTGTTTTTT. This sequence joins TRBV11-2 and TRBJ2-2; 8 nucleotides line up with TRBD2. CDR1 and CDR2 (germline): SGHAT, FQNNGV. Trimming removed 1 base from V and 4 bases from J; junction bases left unmatched: 5. CDR3 length: 16 amino acids.

This clonotype was observed many times. The CDR3 DNA reads as TGCAGTGTGAAGACTAGGACTCACGGGGAGCTGTTTTTT. It yields the protein CSVKTRTHGELFF. The J gene is TRBJ2-2, the V gene TRBV20-1, with TRBD2 as a possible D gene (6 bases). This CDR3 has 13 residues. Trimming removed 7 bases at V and 7 bases at J, with 16 bases between. Looked up from germline, CDR1 is DFQATT and CDR2 is SNEGSKA (reference sequence).

The V and J genes are TRBV28 and TRBJ1-3; TRBD1 agrees at 7 bases. CDR1 is MDHEN, CDR2 SYDVKM, per germline. CDR3 size: 16 residues. V lost 4 bases to trimming and J lost 3 bases; unmatched junction nucleotides: 9. The CDR3 here is CASSSPSDRVGNTIYF. The CDR3 nucleotides are TGTGCCAGCAGTTCCCCCAGCGACAGGGTTGGAAACACCATATATTTT.

On this clonotype: One junction end disagrees with the germline gene, perhaps due to a read error. The chain uses TRBV5-4 and TRBJ2-5, with a possible D match to TRBD2 (6 bases). Germline CDR1 SGHNT, CDR2 YYREEE (reference sequence). CDR3 length: 14 residues. CDR3: CARSLTRDQETQYF. CDR3 DNA sequence: TGTGCCCGCAGCTTGACTAGGGACCAAGAGACCCAGTACTTC.

The table lists this clonotype with many counts. The V gene is TRBV29-1, the J gene TRBJ1-2; no reliable D call. Trimming shortened V by 4 bases and J by 7 bases, and 10 bases separated the two germline ends. CDR1 SQVTM and CDR2 ANQGSEA come from the germline V gene. The CDR3 has 11 amino acids. The CDR3 region is CSVGASAGYTF. The CDR3, as DNA: TGCAGCGTTGGGGCATCGGCTGGCTACACCTTC.

This clonotype appeared many times. One junction end disagrees with the germline gene, perhaps due to a read error. The rearrangement joins TRBV10-2 to TRBJ2-5; no firm D call. From germline, CDR1 is WSHSY and CDR2 SAAADI. CDR3 size: 12 residues. The CDR3 DNA follows: TGCGCCACCAGTTTTATCCAAGAGACCCAGTACTTC. It encodes CATSFIQETQYF.

The chain combines TRBV4-2 with TRBJ2-7, with D possibly matching TRBD2 (6 bases). V was clipped by 0 bases and J by 0 bases, with 18 bases between them. CDR1 is LGHNA, CDR2 YNFKEQ, per germline. This CDR3 comprises 18 residues. CDR3 nucleotides: TGTGCCAGCAGCCAAGAATCCCTAGCGCTACGGAGCTCCTACGAGCAGTACTTC. Translation gives CASSQESLALRSSYEQYF.